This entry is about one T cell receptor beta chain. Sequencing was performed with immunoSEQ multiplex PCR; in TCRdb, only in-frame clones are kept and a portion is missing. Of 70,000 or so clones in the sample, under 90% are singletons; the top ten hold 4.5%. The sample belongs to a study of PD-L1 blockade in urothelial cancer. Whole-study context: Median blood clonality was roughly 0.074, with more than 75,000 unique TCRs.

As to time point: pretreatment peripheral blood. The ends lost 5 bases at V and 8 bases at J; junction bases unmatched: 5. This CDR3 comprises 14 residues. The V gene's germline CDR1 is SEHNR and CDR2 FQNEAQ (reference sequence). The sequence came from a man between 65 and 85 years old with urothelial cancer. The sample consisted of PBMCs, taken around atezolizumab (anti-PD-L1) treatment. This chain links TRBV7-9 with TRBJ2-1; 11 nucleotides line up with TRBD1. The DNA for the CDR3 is TGTGCCAGCAGCCCCCCGGGACAGGGGGATGAGCAGTTCTTC. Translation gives CASSPPGQGDEQFF.